This section outlines one TCR beta chain sequence together with its context. The antigen is unknown. CDR3 length equals 14 residues. Germline V lookup: CDR1 MNHEY, CDR2 SMNVEV (reference sequence). With 4 bases removed from V and 5 bases from J, the gap between germline ends came to 14 bases. Generated by immunoSEQ multiplex PCR, the TCRdb table keeps only in-frame clones and is missing some. The table records fewer than 35,000 clones, roughly 92% of them present only once. This entry comes from a study of PD-1 blockade in classical Hodgkin lymphoma. General study findings and limits: What drove the repertoire differences, possibly disease activity or prior therapy, has not been defined. Prior to therapy, complete responders displayed diversity much like that of newly diagnosed patients.

Documented time point: cycle 4 day 1 (C4D1), after 5 to 7 weeks of nivolumab. With no exception, relapse followed autologous stem cell transplantation in all patients, and brentuximab vedotin exposure varied. Thawed PBMCs yielded CD4+ T cells through magnetic negative selection. The chain links TRBV27 to TRBJ2-5, with D possibly called TRBD1 or TRBD2 (5 bases each). The clonotype comes from a human donor with classical Hodgkin lymphoma. The specimen was CD4+ T cells from blood, collected before the fourth cycle of nivolumab. Written as DNA, the CDR3 is TGTGCCAGCAGTTCACGCCGTGAGGGGGAGACCCAGTACTTC. Protein: CASSSRREGETQYF.